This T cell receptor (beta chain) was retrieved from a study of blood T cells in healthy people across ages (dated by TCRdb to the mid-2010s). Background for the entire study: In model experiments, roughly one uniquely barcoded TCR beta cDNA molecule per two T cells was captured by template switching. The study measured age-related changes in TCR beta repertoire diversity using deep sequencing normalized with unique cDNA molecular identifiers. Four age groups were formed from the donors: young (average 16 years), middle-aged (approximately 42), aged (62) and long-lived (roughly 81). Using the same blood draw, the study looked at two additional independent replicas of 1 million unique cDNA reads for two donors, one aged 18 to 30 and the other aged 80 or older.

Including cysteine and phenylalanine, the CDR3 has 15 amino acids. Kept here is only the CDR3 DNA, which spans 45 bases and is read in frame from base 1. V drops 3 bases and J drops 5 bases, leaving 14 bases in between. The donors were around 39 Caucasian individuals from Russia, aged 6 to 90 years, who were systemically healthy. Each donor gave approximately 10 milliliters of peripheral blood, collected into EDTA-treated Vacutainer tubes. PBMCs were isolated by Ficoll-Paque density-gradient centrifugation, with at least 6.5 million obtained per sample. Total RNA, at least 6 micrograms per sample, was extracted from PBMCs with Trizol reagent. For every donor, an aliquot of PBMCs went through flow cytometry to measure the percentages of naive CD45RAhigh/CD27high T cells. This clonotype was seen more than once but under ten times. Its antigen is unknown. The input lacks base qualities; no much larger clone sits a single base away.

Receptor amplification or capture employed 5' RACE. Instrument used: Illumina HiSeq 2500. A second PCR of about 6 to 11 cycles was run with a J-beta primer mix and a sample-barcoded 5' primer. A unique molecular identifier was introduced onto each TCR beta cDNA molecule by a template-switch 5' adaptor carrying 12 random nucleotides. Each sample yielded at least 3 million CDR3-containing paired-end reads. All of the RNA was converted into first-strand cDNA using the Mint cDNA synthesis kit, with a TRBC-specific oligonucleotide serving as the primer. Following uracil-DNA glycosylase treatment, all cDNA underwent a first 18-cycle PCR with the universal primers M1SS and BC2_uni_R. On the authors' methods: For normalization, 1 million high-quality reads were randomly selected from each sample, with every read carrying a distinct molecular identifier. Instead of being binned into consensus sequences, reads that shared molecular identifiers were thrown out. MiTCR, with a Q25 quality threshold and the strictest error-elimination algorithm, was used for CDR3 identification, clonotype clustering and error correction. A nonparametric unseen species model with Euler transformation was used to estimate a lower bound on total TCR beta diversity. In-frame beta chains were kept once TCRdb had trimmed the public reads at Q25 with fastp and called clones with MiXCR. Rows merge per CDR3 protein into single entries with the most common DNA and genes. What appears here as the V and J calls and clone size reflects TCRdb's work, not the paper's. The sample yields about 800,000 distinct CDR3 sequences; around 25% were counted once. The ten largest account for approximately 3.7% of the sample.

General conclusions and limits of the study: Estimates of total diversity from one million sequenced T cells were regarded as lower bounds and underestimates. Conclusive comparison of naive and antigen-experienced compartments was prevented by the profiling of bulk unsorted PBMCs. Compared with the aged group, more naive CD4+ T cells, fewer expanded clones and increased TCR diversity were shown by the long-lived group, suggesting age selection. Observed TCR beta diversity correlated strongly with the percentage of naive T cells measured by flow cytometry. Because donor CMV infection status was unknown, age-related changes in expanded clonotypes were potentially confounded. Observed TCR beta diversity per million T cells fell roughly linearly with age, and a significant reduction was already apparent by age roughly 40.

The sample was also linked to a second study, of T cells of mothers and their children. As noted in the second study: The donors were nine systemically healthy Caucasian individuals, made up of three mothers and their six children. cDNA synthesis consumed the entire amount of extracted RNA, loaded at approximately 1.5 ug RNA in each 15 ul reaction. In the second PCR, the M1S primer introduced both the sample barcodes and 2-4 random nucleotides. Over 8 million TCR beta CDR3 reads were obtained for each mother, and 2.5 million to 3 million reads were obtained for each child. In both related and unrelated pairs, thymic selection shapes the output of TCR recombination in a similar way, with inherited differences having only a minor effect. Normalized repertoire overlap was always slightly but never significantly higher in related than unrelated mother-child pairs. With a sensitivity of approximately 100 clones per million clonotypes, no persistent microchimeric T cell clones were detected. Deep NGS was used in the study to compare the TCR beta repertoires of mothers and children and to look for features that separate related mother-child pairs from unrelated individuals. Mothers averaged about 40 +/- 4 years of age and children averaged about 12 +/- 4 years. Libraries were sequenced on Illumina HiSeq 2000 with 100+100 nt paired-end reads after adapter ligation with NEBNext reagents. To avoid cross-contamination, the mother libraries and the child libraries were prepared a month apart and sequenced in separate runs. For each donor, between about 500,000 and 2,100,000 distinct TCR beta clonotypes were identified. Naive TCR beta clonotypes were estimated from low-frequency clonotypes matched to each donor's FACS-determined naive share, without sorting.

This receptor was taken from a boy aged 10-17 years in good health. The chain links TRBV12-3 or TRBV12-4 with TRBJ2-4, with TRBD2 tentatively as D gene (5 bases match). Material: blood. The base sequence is TGTGCCAGCAGTTTTTTCCGGGATAGGCAAAACATTCAGTACTTC. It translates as CASSFFRDRQNIQYF.